This T cell receptor (beta chain) was recovered during a study of T cell changes during pregnancy in multiple sclerosis (dated by TCRdb to between 2019 and 2020). With regard to the full study: In women with multiple sclerosis, the researchers looked at how the T cell repertoire shifted as pregnancy progressed.

The method was the immunoSEQ multiplex PCR assay. Here the immuneACCESS table is served through TCRdb, limited to in-frame sequences with V and J called. Missing clones are a known gap in these copies; in checked studies unresolved V genes cover under half, and the rest lacks a known reason. In this sample the table shows 40,000 or so clones, about 88% of which occur a single time. Clones ranked in the top ten supply about 5.3% of the sample. Note on this clone: Its cognate antigen has yet to be identified. Base qualities were left out, and no much larger clone turns up one base away.

From a lookup of the germline V gene (reference sequence), CDR1 and CDR2 are SGHAT and FQDESV. The junction carries 9 bases between V and J, which are trimmed by 6 bases and 3 bases respectively. The CDR3 runs 12 amino acids, cysteine and phenylalanine included. Solely the CDR3 DNA is kept, with 36 bases framed from the first base. The chain is made from TRBV11-1 and TRBJ2-7; a confident D gene designation cannot be given. The TCR was taken from a female donor in good health, enrolled as a control in a pregnancy study. Sequencing was performed on peripheral blood, taken in the third trimester of pregnancy. The DNA sequence is as follows: TGTGCCAGCAGTCCCCCGGGCTACGAGCAGTACTTC. The translation is CASSPPGYEQYF. Extended through the reference TRBV11-1 and TRBJ2-7 proteins, this CDR3 yields the full variable domain: EAEVAQSPRYKITEKSQAVAFWCDPISGHATLYWYRQILGQGPELLVQFQDESVVDDSQLPKDRFSAERLKGVDSTLKIQPAELGDSAMYLCASSPPGYEQYFGPGTRLTVT.